Shown below are 21 T cell receptor beta chains from a single sample sequenced in a study of patients and donors after allogeneic stem cell transplantation. TCRdb processed the RT-PCR reads anew with MiXCR; each CDR3 protein has one entry. The sample holds hundreds of thousands of distinct CDR3 sequences, around two fifths seen once. Sample: blood, either unsorted or a sorted T cell fraction (not recorded which). The receptors were sampled from a human donor who was either an allogeneic HSCT recipient or a stem cell or donor lymphocyte infusion donor (not recorded which). It is not recorded whose cells these are; they may come from a transplant donor.

The chain joins TRBV5-1 to TRBJ2-4; D unresolved. Trimming pared 4 bases from V and 9 bases from J, leaving 8 bases between. CDR3 length: 11 amino acids. The germline V gene encodes CDR1 SGHRS and CDR2 YFSETQ. The CDR3 DNA reads as TGCGCCAGCAGCAATTTTAGCATTCAGTACTTC. Translating gives CASSNFSIQYF. Full variable domain (rest looked up from reference TRBV5-1 and TRBJ2-4): KAGVTQTPRYLIKTRGQQVTLSCSPISGHRSVSWYQQTPGQGLQFLFEYFSETQRNKGNFPGRFSGRQFSNSRSEMNVSTLELGDSALYLCASSNFSIQYFGAGTRLSVL.

This clonotype was observed a handful of times. The rearrangement links TRBV5-1 to TRBJ2-1; no firm D call. V lost 0 bases and J 6 bases, leaving 10 bases between the germline ends. The CDR3 is made up of 14 amino acids. Germline V gene sequence: CDR1 SGHRS, CDR2 YFSETQ. The CDR3 sequence: CASSLGQIGNEQFF. The CDR3 coding sequence is TGCGCCAGCAGCTTGGGGCAGATAGGCAATGAGCAGTTCTTC. Looking up the rest from reference TRBV5-1 and TRBJ2-1 gives the full variable domain: KAGVTQTPRYLIKTRGQQVTLSCSPISGHRSVSWYQQTPGQGLQFLFEYFSETQRNKGNFPGRFSGRQFSNSRSEMNVSTLELGDSALYLCASSLGQIGNEQFFGPGTRLTVL.

This clonotype has only a few counts. The chain links TRBV7-9 to TRBJ1-1; D is perhaps TRBD1 (5 bases). This CDR3 region has 14 residues. Germline CDR1 reads SEHNR; CDR2 reads FQNEAQ (reference sequence). The V end was cut by 4 bases, the J end by 1 base, with 10 bases between. The CDR3 region is CASSSVGENTEAFF. The DNA of the CDR3 is TGTGCCAGCAGCTCCGTAGGGGAGAACACTGAAGCTTTCTTT.

This clonotype was observed a handful of times. This chain connects TRBV7-9 to TRBJ1-1; TRBD1 aligns across 9 bases. V trimming: 0 bases; J trimming: 5 bases; junction bases outside the gene matches: 7. Germline V gene sequence: CDR1 SEHNR, CDR2 FQNEAQ (reference sequence). CDR3 size: 16 residues. The CDR3 nucleotides are TGTGCCAGCAGCTTAGCGCACAGGGGGCGTTGGACTGAAGCTTTCTTT. It specifies CASSLAHRGRWTEAFF.

This clonotype was counted between two and nine times. The chain joins TRBV20-1 to TRBJ1-4, with a possible D match to TRBD1 (5 bases). The CDR3 extends over 14 amino acids. The ends were cut back, 6 bases at V and 7 bases at J, with 18 bases in the middle. Germline V CDR1 and CDR2: DFQATT, SNEGSKA (reference sequence). The CDR3 region is CSAHIEGAAEKLFF. As DNA, the CDR3 is TGCAGTGCCCATATTGAAGGGGCTGCTGAAAAACTGTTTTTT.

The chain carries TRBV10-3 and TRBJ2-3, with D possibly being TRBD2 (7 bases). This CDR3 has 13 amino acids. V was shortened by 5 bases and J by 7 bases, with 13 bases between the two germline ends. In germline, CDR1 is ENHRY, CDR2 SYGVKD. CDR3 coding DNA: TGTGCCATCAGTAGCGGGACAACCTATACGCAGTATTTT. This translates into CAISSGTTYTQYF.

This chain uses TRBV20-1 with TRBJ1-3; 7 bases align to TRBD1. The germline V gene has CDR1 DFQATT and CDR2 SNEGSKA (reference sequence). V dropped 6 bases and J dropped 2; count of bases not matched to a gene: 7. The CDR3 is made up of 14 amino acids. The CDR3 DNA reads TGCAGTGCAACCCTCGGGACAGCTGGAAACACCATATATTTT. Translated, it gives CSATLGTAGNTIYF.

This chain connects TRBV24-1 to TRBJ1-3, with TRBD1 as a possible D gene (6 bases). Germline assignment: CDR1 KGHDR and CDR2 SFDVKD. CDR3 size: 16 residues. V was clipped by 3 bases and J by 1 base, with 12 bases between them. As DNA, the CDR3 is TGTGCCACCAGTGATCGGGGGGCAAGGTCTGGAAACACCATATATTTT. It translates to CATSDRGARSGNTIYF.

The chain is built from TRBV4-1 and TRBJ2-3; 10 nucleotides line up with TRBD2. Looked up from germline, CDR1 is MGHRA and CDR2 is YSYEKL. CDR3 length: 17 residues. V was pared by 4 bases and J by 2 bases, with 9 bases of the junction left unmatched. The CDR3 region is CASSRDLSGGPTDTQYF. CDR3 in DNA: TGCGCCAGCAGCCGAGATCTTAGCGGGGGGCCCACAGATACGCAGTATTTT.

The gene calls are TRBV20-1 and TRBJ2-3; 7 bases line up with TRBD2. There are 14 residues in the CDR3. CDR1 DFQATT and CDR2 SNEGSKA come from the germline V gene (reference sequence). V was pared by 5 bases and J by 1 base, with 6 bases of the junction left unmatched. CDR3 nucleotides: TGCAGTGCTGGGGACCGGGGGGGCACAGATACGCAGTATTTT. This gives the protein CSAGDRGGTDTQYF.

This clonotype has just a few counts. The J gene is TRBJ1-4, the V gene TRBV5-1; D gene unclear. CDR3 length: 14 residues. Germline CDR1 and CDR2: SGHRS and YFSETQ. V gave up 4 bases and J gave up 6 bases, with 13 bases separating them. The DNA for the CDR3 is TGCGCCAGCAGCCGGACGTTAGGAGATGAAAAACTGTTTTTT. The encoded protein is CASSRTLGDEKLFF. Looking up the rest from reference TRBV5-1 and TRBJ1-4 gives the full variable domain: KAGVTQTPRYLIKTRGQQVTLSCSPISGHRSVSWYQQTPGQGLQFLFEYFSETQRNKGNFPGRFSGRQFSNSRSEMNVSTLELGDSALYLCASSRTLGDEKLFFGSGTQLSVL.

This clonotype has more than one count but fewer than ten. The rearrangement uses TRBV2 and TRBJ1-5, with D maybe TRBD1 (5 bases). Germline CDR1 is SNHLY and CDR2 is FYNNEI. Trimming left V 1 base short and J 6 bases short, with 13 bases between. This CDR3 has 15 residues. The CDR3 here is CASSEESGWGQPQHF. The CDR3, as DNA: TGTGCCAGCAGTGAAGAATCAGGGTGGGGTCAGCCCCAGCATTTT.

The chain combines TRBV20-1 with TRBJ1-2, with D possibly being TRBD1 (6 bases). Germline CDR1 is DFQATT and CDR2 is SNEGSKA (reference sequence). CDR3 length: 13 residues. Trimming removed 6 bases at V and 2 bases at J, with 13 bases between. The CDR3 loop is CSAKGGENYGYTF. In nucleotides, the CDR3 is TGCAGTGCCAAGGGGGGAGAGAACTATGGCTACACCTTC.

The chain joins TRBV25-1 to TRBJ2-3; 8 bases are shared with TRBD1. The J segment lost 2 bases and the V segment lost 2 bases, leaving 3 bases of the junction unmatched. The CDR3 is 15 residues long. CDR1 is MGHDK and CDR2 is SYGVNS in the germline V gene. The CDR3 loop is CASSETDRVTDTQYF. In nucleotides, the CDR3 is TGTGCCAGCAGTGAAACGGACAGGGTCACAGATACGCAGTATTTT.

The chain's CDR3 is CASSLGQGKLPGANVLTF. The CDR3 DNA follows: TGCGCCAGCAGCTTGGGACAGGGGAAACTTCCTGGGGCCAACGTCCTGACTTTC. This rearrangement joins TRBV5-1 to TRBJ2-6; 8 bases map to TRBD1. The CDR3 has 18 amino acids. Looked up from germline, CDR1 is SGHRS and CDR2 is YFSETQ. V shed 0 bases and J 2 bases; nucleotides not matched to a gene: 7.

The rearrangement uses TRBV7-8 and TRBJ2-2, with D unclear. Germline lookup yields CDR1 SGHVS and CDR2 FQNEAQ. The CDR3 spans 14 residues. V was cut by 5 bases and J by 6 bases, with 13 bases left in between. The CDR3 here is CASSPTLFSGELFF. The CDR3 region has the DNA TGTGCCAGCAGCCCAACCCTATTCTCCGGGGAGCTGTTTTTT.

The chain combines TRBV5-1 with TRBJ1-3, with TRBD1 as a possible D gene (6 bases). From germline, CDR1 is SGHRS and CDR2 YFSETQ. Trimming stripped 2 bases from V and 0 bases from J, with 12 bases between. The CDR3 totals 16 residues. As DNA, the CDR3 is TGCGCCAGCAGCTTTGAACAGGGACGCTCTGGAAACACCATATATTTT. It encodes CASSFEQGRSGNTIYF.

This chain links TRBV28 with TRBJ2-2; tentatively, D is TRBD2 (6 bases). The V and J ends lost 11 bases and 4 bases respectively, with 14 bases between them. Germline CDR1 reads MDHEN; CDR2 reads SYDVKM. CDR3 length: 13 amino acids. In nucleotides, the CDR3 is TGTGCCCTCGGGAGCCTACCCACCGGGGAGCTGTTTTTT. Residues: CALGSLPTGELFF. The whole variable domain, remainder taken from reference TRBV28 and TRBJ2-2, is DVKVTQSSRYLVKRTGEKVFLECVQDMDHENMFWYRQDPGLGLRLIYFSYDVKMKEKGDIPEGYSVSREKKERFSLILESASTNQTSMYLCALGSLPTGELFFGEGSRLTVL.

This rearrangement joins TRBV3-1 to TRBJ2-1, with D possibly being TRBD2 (5 bases). Trimming took 0 bases from V and 14 from J, leaving 23 bases between them. The CDR3 length is 16 residues. Germline V lookup: CDR1 LGHDT, CDR2 YNNKEL (reference sequence). DNA for the CDR3: TGTGCCAGCAGCCAAGAAGGAGGACGTCCCTCCGGGTCGGAGTTCTTC. As protein: CASSQEGGRPSGSEFF.

The V gene is TRBV5-1, the J gene TRBJ1-2; 7 bases align to TRBD1. With V trimmed by 3 bases and J by 8 bases, 7 bases remained unmatched. CDR3 length: 13 residues. CDR1 is SGHRS and CDR2 is YFSETQ in the germline V gene. The CDR3 loop is CASSSRQGGGYTF. CDR3 DNA: TGCGCCAGCAGCTCAAGACAGGGTGGAGGCTACACCTTC.

V usage is TRBV9 and J usage is TRBJ2-6; no clear D. Trimming took 0 bases from V and 10 from J, leaving 17 bases between them. This CDR3 region has 16 residues. Germline CDR1 SGDLS, CDR2 YYNGEE. The CDR3, as DNA: TGTGCCAGCAGCGTAGATGGCAGATCCAGCCTTAACGTCCTGACTTTC. It specifies CASSVDGRSSLNVLTF.